This T cell receptor (beta chain) was obtained from a study of patients and donors after allogeneic stem cell transplantation. TCRdb processed the RT-PCR reads anew with MiXCR; each CDR3 protein has one entry. The sample lists 920,000 or so distinct CDR3 sequences; approximately 18% were seen once. This clonotype was seen a handful of times. V was pared by 7 bases and J by 7 bases, with 26 bases between. The CDR3 covers 17 residues. The sequenced sample consisted of blood, either unsorted or a sorted T cell fraction (not recorded which). The chain couples TRBV12-3 or TRBV12-4 to TRBJ2-1; no clear D gene. This receptor was obtained from a human donor who was either an allogeneic HSCT recipient or a stem cell or donor lymphocyte infusion donor (not recorded which). It is not recorded whose cells these are; they may come from a transplant donor. CDR3 nucleotide sequence: TGTGCCAGCACCCGAACATGGCTTAATGTTCGAGAGAATGAGCAGTTCTTC. This sequence encodes CASTRTWLNVRENEQFF.